This T cell receptor (beta chain) is from a study of shared clonotypes between healthy human individuals. Study details: Used for every donor were three CD4 naive, three CD4 memory, two CD8 naive and one CD8 memory plate. Study-wide results and caveats: Sharing across a handful of donors was seen in 4.5% to 6.5% of naive CD4 clonotypes.

V lost 0 bases, J lost 4 bases, and 9 bases stayed unmatched. Per germline, CDR1 SQVTM and CDR2 ANQGSEA. There are 16 residues in the CDR3. On this clone: The target antigen is unknown.

Each replicate PCR on the sorted subsets used 150 to 200 ng DNA (around 31,000 T cell genomes). The protocol was immunoSEQ multiplex PCR, while the TCRdb copy is restricted to in-frame clones and leaves out a portion. The sample comprises 1.5 million to 2.5 million clones, roughly 94% of which are singletons, and 0.95% to 1.5% rests with the top ten. CD45RO-negative, CCR7-positively selected cells formed the naive CD8 fraction, excluding terminally differentiated effector memory CD45RA+ cells. The sequenced sample consisted of naive CD8+ T cells sorted from blood. The sequence was collected from a man between 18 and 29 years old in good health. The J gene is TRBJ1-2, the V gene TRBV29-1, with TRBD1 matching 9 bases. As DNA, the CDR3 is TGCAGCGTTGAAGATCGGACAGGGGTGGTTGGCTATGGCTACACCTTC. Translation: CSVEDRTGVVGYGYTF.